This TCR beta chain was retrieved from a study of spatial heterogeneity in lung cancer. Study-level points and caveats: For expanded intratumoral alpha and beta TCRs, counts tracked tumor mutation counts.

Between the trimmed V and J ends, which lost 8 bases and 1 base, there was a span of 17 bases. Germline V gene data show CDR1 as SNHLY and CDR2 as FYNNEI. CDR3 length equals 15 residues. This clonotype was picked up many times. Its target is unknown. TCRdb re-called the 5' RACE reads through MiXCR, storing one row per CDR3 protein. Of about 21,000 distinct CDR3 sequences listed, under 3.5% are singletons. As to time point: sample taken at primary tumor resection. The sequence was collected from a male donor with early-stage non-small cell lung cancer. Sequencing was performed on lung tumor tissue, taken at surgery. This chain connects TRBV2 to TRBJ1-2, with a tentative D call TRBD1 (5 bases). Here the CDR3 reads CASGQGGALNYGYTF. DNA for the CDR3: TGTGCCAGCGGGCAGGGCGGGGCCCTTAACTATGGCTACACCTTC.